The rows below give T cell receptor beta chains drawn from one sample of a study of OX40 agonist ivuxolimab in advanced cancers. TCRdb's copy holds only in-frame clones and misses some; the assay was immunoSEQ multiplex PCR. The sample includes tens of thousands of clones, approximately 84% seen only once; the top ten take 20% to 25%. Sequencing used CD4+ or CD8+ T cells sorted from blood, obtained in a trial of the OX40 agonist ivuxolimab. The receptors shown here come from an adult with an advanced solid tumor such as melanoma, head and neck, liver or kidney cancer. Both conserved end residues are part of each CDR3. A D gene is named only where the DNA matches it firmly. Clone sizes are given selectively: once, few, many, or a class where the clone is expanded.

j_call d_call clone_size v_call cdr3_nt cdr3_aa
TRBJ1-5 . . TRBV28 TGTGCCAGCAGTTTAGCAGAGGGGGGACAGCCCCAGCATTTT CASSLAEGGQPQHF
TRBJ1-5 . . TRBV27 TGTGCCAGCAGTTTTTCCAGCCCCAATCAGCCCCAGCATTTT CASSFSSPNQPQHF
TRBJ1-4 . . TRBV25-1 TGTGCCAGCAGTGGGTGGAGGAGACTGTTTTTT CASSGWRRLFF
TRBJ1-6 . . TRBV5-1 TGCGCCAGCACGCCGACAGGTTATAATTCACCCCTCCACTTT CASTPTGYNSPLHF
TRBJ2-1 . . TRBV6-1 TGTGCCAGCAGTGAAGCGCACGATCCGGGGTACAATGAGCAGTTCTTC CASSEAHDPGYNEQFF
TRBJ2-6 . . TRBV2 TGTGCCAGCAACCGGGACGTTTCTGGGGCCAACGTCCTGACTTTC CASNRDVSGANVLTF
TRBJ2-1 TRBD2 . TRBV29-1 TGCAGCGTTTCGGGACTAGCGGGCGCGTACAATGAGCAGTTCTTC CSVSGLAGAYNEQFF
TRBJ2-3 . . TRBV6-4 TGTGCCAGCAGCCCAGCGGGCGGCGGCACAGATACGCAGTATTTT CASSPAGGGTDTQYF
TRBJ1-5 . . TRBV7-2 TGTGCCAGCAGCTTATTCGACGGTTCAGAAAGGCCCCAGCATTTT CASSLFDGSERPQHF
TRBJ2-7 . . TRBV4-1 TGCGCCAGCAGCCAAGATCTTGGCAGGGACGCTCACGAGCAGTACTTC CASSQDLGRDAHEQYF
TRBJ1-1 . . TRBV19 TGTGCCAGTAGTATTAGGGAATCCGCTGAAGCTTTCTTT CASSIRESAEAFF
TRBJ2-2 . . TRBV19 TGTGCCAGTAGTTGGGCACGGAACACCGGGGAGCTGTTTTTT CASSWARNTGELFF
TRBJ1-1 . once TRBV9 TGTGCCAGCAGCGTAGGGGCCGGGACACTGAACACTGAAGCTTTCTTT CASSVGAGTLNTEAFF
TRBJ2-5 . . TRBV28 TGTGCCAGCAGTTCCCATAATAAGGAGGAGACCCAGTACTTC CASSSHNKEETQYF
TRBJ1-5 TRBD1 . TRBV5-6 TGTGCCAGCAGCTTGAAGGGGGCTTGGCAGCCCCAGCATTTT CASSLKGAWQPQHF
TRBJ2-1 TRBD2 many TRBV7-9 TGTGCCAGCAGCTTAGGGAGCGGGAGGCTCAATGAGCAGTTCTTC CASSLGSGRLNEQFF
TRBJ2-7 TRBD1 . TRBV4-1 TGCGCCAGCAGCCAAGAGACAGGGATCCCTTCCGAGCAGTACTTC CASSQETGIPSEQYF
TRBJ1-3 . . TRBV9 TGTGCCAGCCTCGGGCCCCCTGGAAACACCATATATTTT CASLGPPGNTIYF
TRBJ2-1 . . TRBV7-9 TGTGCCAGCAGTTTAACTGAGGAGCAGTTCTTC CASSLTEEQFF
TRBJ2-7 . . TRBV30 TGTGCCTGGAGCCCTGGACATACGAGCTCCTACGAGCAGTACTTC CAWSPGHTSSYEQYF
TRBJ1-6 . . TRBV4-3 TGCGCCAGCAGCCAAGTGAGGGGCTCGAATTCACCCCTCCACTTT CASSQVRGSNSPLHF
TRBJ2-7 TRBD2 . TRBV18 TGTGCCAGCTCACCAGCGGTAGCGGGAGCCTACGAGCAGTACTTC CASSPAVAGAYEQYF
TRBJ2-3 . once TRBV2 TGTGCCAGCAGTGAAGAGACTAGCACAGATACGCAGTATTTT CASSEETSTDTQYF
TRBJ1-4 . . TRBV19 TGTGCCAGTACCTTACACCCAAGGACTAATGAAAAACTGTTTTTT CASTLHPRTNEKLFF
TRBJ1-1 . . TRBV19 TGTGCCAGTAGTCCAAAACATGGGGGAGCAATCACTGAAGCTTTCTTT CASSPKHGGAITEAFF
TRBJ1-6 . . TRBV5-3 TGTGCCAGAAGCTTTGGCAGAGAGGTTGATAATTCACCCCTCCACTTT CARSFGREVDNSPLHF
TRBJ1-1 . . TRBV30 TGTGCCTGGAATCCCAGCGAGAACACTGAAGCTTTCTTT CAWNPSENTEAFF
TRBJ2-7 TRBD1 few TRBV6-1 TGTGCCAGCAGTAGGTGGGACAGTACCTACGAGCAGTACTTC CASSRWDSTYEQYF
TRBJ2-1 . . TRBV30 TGTGCCTGGAGGCCCATGGGCGGGATAAATTACAATGAGCAGTTCTTC CAWRPMGGINYNEQFF
TRBJ2-4 . . TRBV4-1 TGCGCCAGCAGCCAAGTCGGGCTCAAAAACATTCAGTACTTC CASSQVGLKNIQYF
TRBJ1-1 TRBD1 once TRBV19 TGTGCCAGTAACACAGGGGGCCTGGATGTGAACACTGAAGCTTTCTTT CASNTGGLDVNTEAFF
TRBJ2-2 . . TRBV10-2 TGCGCCAGCAGTGAGCTCTACACCGGGGAGCTGTTTTTT CASSELYTGELFF
TRBJ2-7 TRBD1 once TRBV4-1 TGCGCCAGCAGCCAGAGGACAGGGAGCTCCTACGAGCAGTACTTC CASSQRTGSSYEQYF
TRBJ2-3 TRBD2 . TRBV4-2 TGTGCCTTTGCTCCTGCGGGGGATTCCCCCACAGATACGCAGTATTTT CAFAPAGDSPTDTQYF
TRBJ2-2 . . TRBV6-5 TGTGCCAGCAGCCCCGGGACGGCGAACACCGGGGAGCTGTTTTTT CASSPGTANTGELFF
TRBJ2-2 . once TRBV28 TGTGCCAGCAGGGGACATCTCACCGGGGAGCTGTTTTTT CASRGHLTGELFF
TRBJ1-2 . few TRBV30 TGTGCCTGGAGTGTGGAAGGGCCATTCTATGGCTACACCTTC CAWSVEGPFYGYTF
TRBJ1-1 . once TRBV11-2 TGTGCCAGCAGCTTGGGCAGACTGAACACTGAAGCTTTCTTT CASSLGRLNTEAFF
TRBJ1-3 . . TRBV4-1 TGCGCCAGCACTTGGGAAGCCTCTGGAAACACCATATATTTT CASTWEASGNTIYF
TRBJ2-3 TRBD1 . TRBV11-2 TGTGCCAGCAGGCACCGGGACAGGGGATTTACAGATACGCAGTATTTT CASRHRDRGFTDTQYF
TRBJ1-4 . . TRBV30 TGTGCCTGGAGTGTTGTAAAACTGTTTTTT CAWSVVKLFF
TRBJ2-7 . . TRBV28 TGTGCCAGCAGCCCTTATCATGAGATCGCCTACGAGCAGTACTTC CASSPYHEIAYEQYF
TRBJ2-3 . . TRBV28 TGTGCCAGCAGTTTAGAAACCAGCACAGATACGCAGTATTTT CASSLETSTDTQYF
TRBJ2-7 . . TRBV28 TGTGCCAGTAGATACAGGGAGGCCTACGAGCAGTACTTC CASRYREAYEQYF
TRBJ2-7 . once TRBV30 TGTGCCTGGAGTATGGACAGCTACGAGCAGTACTTC CAWSMDSYEQYF
TRBJ2-2 TRBD2 . TRBV9 TGTGCCAGCAGCGTAGACGGGGAGGGCGGGGAGCTGTTTTTT CASSVDGEGGELFF
TRBJ1-6 TRBD1 few TRBV15 TGTGCCACCAGCAGAGGTAGGGGGCTTGATTCACCCCTCCACTTT CATSRGRGLDSPLHF
TRBJ1-5 TRBD1 . TRBV27 TGTGCCAGCAGTTTAGGGGACAGGTTCGGAGGGCCCCAGCATTTT CASSLGDRFGGPQHF
TRBJ2-2 . once TRBV7-6 TGTGCCAGCAGCTTAGATGGCGGGGCCGGGGAGCTGTTTTTT CASSLDGGAGELFF